This T cell receptor beta chain was obtained from a study of Ad26.COV2.S vaccination and SARS-CoV-2 variants. Study-level results: Placebo recipients and vaccine recipients were similar in non-spike TCR breadth.

About this clone itself: Its target is not known.

Per the germline V gene, CDR1 is SGHNT and CDR2 is YYREEE (reference sequence). This CDR3 contains 15 residues. With 4 bases clipped from V and 3 bases from J, the junction kept 8 bases outside the gene matches. As to treatment: 15 to 20 received Ad26.COV2.S at low or high dose, single or two shots; about 5 received placebo; per-sample allocation not given. Sampling was done on day 63 after the first vaccine or placebo injection. The donor was a Boston adult aged 18-55 years. Wuhan-strain spike was delivered by a replication-incompetent Ad26 vector. Data came from immunoSEQ multiplex PCR; TCRdb stores just in-frame clones and leaves some out. Among about 350,000 clones listed, about 87% were seen once.

The sequences come from peripheral blood, collected in a trial of Ad26.COV2.S vaccine versus placebo. The sequence was obtained from a person aged 18 to 59 who received the Ad26.COV2.S COVID-19 vaccine or a placebo. The gene calls are TRBV5-4 and TRBJ2-3; 7 nucleotides agree with TRBD1. For the CDR3, the DNA is TGTGCCAGCAGCCTTACAGGGGTGGGTACAGATACGCAGTATTTT. Translated, it gives CASSLTGVGTDTQYF.